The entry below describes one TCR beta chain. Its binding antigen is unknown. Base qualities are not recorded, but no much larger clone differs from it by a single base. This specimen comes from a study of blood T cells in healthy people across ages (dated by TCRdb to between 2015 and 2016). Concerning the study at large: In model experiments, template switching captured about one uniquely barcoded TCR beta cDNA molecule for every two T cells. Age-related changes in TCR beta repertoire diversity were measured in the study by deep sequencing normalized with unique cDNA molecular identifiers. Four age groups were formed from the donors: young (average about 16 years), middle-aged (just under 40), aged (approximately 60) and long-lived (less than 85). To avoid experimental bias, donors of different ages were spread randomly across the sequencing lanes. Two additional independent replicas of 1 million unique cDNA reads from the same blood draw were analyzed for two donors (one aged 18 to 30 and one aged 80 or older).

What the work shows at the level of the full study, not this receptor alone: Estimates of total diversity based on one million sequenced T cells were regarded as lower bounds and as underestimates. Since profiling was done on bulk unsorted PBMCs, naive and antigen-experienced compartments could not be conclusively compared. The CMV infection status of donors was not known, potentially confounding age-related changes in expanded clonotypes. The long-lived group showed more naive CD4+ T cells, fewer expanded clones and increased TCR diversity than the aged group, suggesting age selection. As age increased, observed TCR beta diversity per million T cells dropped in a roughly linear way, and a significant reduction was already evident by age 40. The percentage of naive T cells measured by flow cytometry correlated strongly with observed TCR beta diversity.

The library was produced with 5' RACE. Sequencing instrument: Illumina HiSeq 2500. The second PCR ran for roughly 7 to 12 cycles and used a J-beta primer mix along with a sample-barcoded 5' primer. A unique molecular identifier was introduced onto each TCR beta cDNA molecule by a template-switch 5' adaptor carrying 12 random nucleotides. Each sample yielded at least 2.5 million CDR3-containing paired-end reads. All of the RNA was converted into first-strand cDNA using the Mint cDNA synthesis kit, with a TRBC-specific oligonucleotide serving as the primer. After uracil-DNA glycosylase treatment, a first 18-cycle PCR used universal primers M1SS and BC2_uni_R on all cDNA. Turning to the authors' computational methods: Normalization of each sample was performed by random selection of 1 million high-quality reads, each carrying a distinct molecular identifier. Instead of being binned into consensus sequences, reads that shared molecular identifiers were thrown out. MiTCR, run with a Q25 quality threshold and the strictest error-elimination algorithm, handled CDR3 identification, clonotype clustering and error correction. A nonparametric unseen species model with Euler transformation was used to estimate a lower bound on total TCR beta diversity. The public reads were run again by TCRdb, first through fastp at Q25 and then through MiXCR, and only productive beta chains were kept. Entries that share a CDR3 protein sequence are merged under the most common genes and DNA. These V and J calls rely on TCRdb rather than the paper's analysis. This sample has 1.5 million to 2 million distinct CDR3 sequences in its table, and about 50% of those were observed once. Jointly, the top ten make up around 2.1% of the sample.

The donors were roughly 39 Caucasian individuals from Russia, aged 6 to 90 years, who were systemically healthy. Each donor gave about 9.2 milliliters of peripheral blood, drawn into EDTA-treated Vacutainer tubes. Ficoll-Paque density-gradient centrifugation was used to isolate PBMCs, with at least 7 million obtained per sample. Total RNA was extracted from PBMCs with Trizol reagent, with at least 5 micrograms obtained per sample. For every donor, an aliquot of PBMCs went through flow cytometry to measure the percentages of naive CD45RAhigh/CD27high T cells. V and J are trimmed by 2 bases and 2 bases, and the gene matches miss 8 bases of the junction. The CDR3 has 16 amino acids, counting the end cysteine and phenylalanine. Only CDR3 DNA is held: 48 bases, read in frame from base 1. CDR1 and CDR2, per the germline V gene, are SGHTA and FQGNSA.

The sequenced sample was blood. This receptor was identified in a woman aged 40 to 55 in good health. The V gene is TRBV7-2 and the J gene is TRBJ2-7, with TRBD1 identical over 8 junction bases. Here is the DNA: TGTGCCAGCAGCTTATCCGCGACAGGGGTCCCCTACGAGCAGTACTTC. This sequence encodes CASSLSATGVPYEQYF.